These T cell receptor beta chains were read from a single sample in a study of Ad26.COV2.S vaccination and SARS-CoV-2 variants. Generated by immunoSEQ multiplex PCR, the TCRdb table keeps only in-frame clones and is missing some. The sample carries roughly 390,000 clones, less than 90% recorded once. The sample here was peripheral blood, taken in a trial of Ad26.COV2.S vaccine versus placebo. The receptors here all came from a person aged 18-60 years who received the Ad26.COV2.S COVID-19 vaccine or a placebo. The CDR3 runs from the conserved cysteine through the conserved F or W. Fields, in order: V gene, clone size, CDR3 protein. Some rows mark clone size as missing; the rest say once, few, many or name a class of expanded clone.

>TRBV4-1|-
CASRGPGTEEQYF
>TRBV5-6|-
CASSYGAGNTIYF
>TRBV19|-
CASSTLLAGTDTQYF
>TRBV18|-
CASSPGQGRGGYTF
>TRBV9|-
CASSVGYSNYGYTF
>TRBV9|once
CASSIQGGAPPPNLFF
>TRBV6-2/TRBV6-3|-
CASSYSETVGPVGYTF
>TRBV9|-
CASSFSAGSTDTQYF
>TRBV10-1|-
CASSDLLAGGLNEQFF
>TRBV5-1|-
CASSLGGQGPTGELFF
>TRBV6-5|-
CASRTGSSYEQYF
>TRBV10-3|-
CAITEEGGVTEAFF
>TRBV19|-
CASSTRQGPLQCTF
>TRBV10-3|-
CAIAARDVGQYF
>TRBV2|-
CASSSDRGSYNEQFF
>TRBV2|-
CASRGNGNTIYF
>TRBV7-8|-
CASRSELWGTGELFF
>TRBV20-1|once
CSASARTGRSYEQYF
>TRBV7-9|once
CASSFFGPENSPLHF
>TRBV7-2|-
CASSLVSGGGSYEQYF
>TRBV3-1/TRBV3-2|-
CASSQAHGYTF
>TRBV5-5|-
CASSLPGGAYNEQFF
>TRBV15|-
CATSTRGLKQETQYF
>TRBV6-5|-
CASGSRGRAFF
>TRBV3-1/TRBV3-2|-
CASSQDAGVDEKLFF
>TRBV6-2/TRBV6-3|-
CASSYHSTGPYSYEQYF
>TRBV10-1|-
CATGTPGSGDTQYF